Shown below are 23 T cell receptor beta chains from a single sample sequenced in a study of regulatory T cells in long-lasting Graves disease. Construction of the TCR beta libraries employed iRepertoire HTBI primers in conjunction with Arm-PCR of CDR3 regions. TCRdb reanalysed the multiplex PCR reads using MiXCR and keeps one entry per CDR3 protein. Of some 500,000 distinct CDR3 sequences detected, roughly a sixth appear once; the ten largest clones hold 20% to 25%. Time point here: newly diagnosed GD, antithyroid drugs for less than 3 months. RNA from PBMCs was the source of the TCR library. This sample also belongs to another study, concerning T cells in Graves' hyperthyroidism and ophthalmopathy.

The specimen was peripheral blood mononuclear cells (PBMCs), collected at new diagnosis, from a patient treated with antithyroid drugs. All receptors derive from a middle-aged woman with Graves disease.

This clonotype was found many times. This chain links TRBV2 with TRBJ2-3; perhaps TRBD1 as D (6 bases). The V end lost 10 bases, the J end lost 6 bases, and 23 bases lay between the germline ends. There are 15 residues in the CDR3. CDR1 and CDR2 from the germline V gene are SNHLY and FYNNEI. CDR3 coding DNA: TGTGCCAACCAACCCCGGACAGATCGTCCCGATACGCAGTATTTT. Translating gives CANQPRTDRPDTQYF.

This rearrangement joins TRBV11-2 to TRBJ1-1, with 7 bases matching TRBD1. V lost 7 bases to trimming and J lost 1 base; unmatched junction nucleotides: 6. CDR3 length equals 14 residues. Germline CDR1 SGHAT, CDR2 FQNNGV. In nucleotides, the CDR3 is TGTGCCAGCAACCCCAGGGGGTGGAACACTGAAGCTTTCTTT. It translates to CASNPRGWNTEAFF.

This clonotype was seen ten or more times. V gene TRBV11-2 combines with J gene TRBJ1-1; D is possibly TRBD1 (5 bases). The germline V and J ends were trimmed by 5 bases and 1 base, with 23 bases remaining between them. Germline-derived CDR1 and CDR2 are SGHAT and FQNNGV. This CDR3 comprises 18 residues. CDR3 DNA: TGTGCCAGCAGCCCCTGGGGTGCCAGGGCCCTAACGAACACTGAAGCTTTCTTT. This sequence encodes CASSPWGARALTNTEAFF.

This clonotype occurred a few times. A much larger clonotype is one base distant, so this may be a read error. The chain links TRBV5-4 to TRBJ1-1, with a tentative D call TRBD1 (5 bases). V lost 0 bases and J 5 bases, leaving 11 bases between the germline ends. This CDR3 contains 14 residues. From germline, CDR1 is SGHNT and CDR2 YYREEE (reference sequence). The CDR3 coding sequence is TGTGCCAGCAGCTTGGGGGCAGGGATGACTGAAGCTTTCTTT. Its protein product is CASSLGAGMTEAFF.

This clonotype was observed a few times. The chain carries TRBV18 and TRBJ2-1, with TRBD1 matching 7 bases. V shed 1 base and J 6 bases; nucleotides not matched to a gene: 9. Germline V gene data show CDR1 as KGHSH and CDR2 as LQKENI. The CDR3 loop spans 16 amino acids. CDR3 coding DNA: TGTGCCAGCTCACCACAGGAAGGGGGCGTTTTCAATGAGCAGTTCTTC. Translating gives CASSPQEGGVFNEQFF.

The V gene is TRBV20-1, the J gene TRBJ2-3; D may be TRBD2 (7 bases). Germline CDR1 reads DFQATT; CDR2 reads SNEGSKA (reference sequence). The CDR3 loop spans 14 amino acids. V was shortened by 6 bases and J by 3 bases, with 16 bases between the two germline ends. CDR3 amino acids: CSALVGGGTDTQYF. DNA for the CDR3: TGCAGTGCCCTAGTAGGGGGGGGTACAGATACGCAGTATTTT.

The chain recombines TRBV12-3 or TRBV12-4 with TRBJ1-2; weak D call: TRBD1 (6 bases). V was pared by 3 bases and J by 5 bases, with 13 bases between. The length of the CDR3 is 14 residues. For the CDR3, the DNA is TGTGCCAGCAGTTTGTCAGGGGTAAATTATGGCTACACCTTC. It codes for CASSLSGVNYGYTF.

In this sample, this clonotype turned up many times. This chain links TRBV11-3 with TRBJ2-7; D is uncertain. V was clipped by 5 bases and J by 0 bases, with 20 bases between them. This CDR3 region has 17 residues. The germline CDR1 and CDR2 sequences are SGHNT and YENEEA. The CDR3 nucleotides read TGTGCCAGCAGCCCAACCGGGTCTGCGAGAAGCTCCTACGAGCAGTACTTC. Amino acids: CASSPTGSARSSYEQYF.

The CDR3 DNA is TGTGCCAGCAGTGATAAGGACAGATATACAGATACGCAGTATTTT. Protein: CASSDKDRYTDTQYF. V gene TRBV25-1 combines with J gene TRBJ2-3, with a weak D call TRBD1 (6 bases). Germline lookup yields CDR1 MGHDK and CDR2 SYGVNS. The length of the CDR3 is 15 residues. V was shortened by 3 bases and J by 3 bases, with 13 bases between the two germline ends.

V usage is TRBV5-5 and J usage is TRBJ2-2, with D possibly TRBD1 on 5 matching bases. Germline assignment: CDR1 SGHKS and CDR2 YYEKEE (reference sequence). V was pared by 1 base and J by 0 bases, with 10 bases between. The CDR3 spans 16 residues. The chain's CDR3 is CASSLRAGTNTGELFF. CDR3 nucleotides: TGTGCCAGCAGCTTGCGGGCAGGGACGAACACCGGGGAGCTGTTTTTT. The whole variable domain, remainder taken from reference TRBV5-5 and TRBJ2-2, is DAGVTQSPTHLIKTRGQQVTLRCSPISGHKSVSWYQQVLGQGPQFIFQYYEKEERGRGNFPDRFSARQFPNYSSELNVNALLLGDSALYLCASSLRAGTNTGELFFGEGSRLTVL.

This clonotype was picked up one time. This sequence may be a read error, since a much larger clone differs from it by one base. Here the CDR3 reads CASDADLNDHEQSF. For the CDR3, the DNA is TGTGCCAGCGACGCGGACCTAAACGACCATGAGCAGTCCTTC. The chain is built from TRBV6-1 and TRBJ2-1; D not resolved. In germline, CDR1 is MNHNS, CDR2 SASEGT. The CDR3 is 14 amino acids.

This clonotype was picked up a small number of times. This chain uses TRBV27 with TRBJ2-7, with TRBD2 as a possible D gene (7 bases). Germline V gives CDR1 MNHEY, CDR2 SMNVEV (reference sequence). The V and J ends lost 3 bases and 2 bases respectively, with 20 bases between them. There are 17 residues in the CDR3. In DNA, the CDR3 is TGTGCCAGCAGTTTCCAAGGGGGGCGGGGGAAAACCTACGAGCAGTACTTC. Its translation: CASSFQGGRGKTYEQYF.

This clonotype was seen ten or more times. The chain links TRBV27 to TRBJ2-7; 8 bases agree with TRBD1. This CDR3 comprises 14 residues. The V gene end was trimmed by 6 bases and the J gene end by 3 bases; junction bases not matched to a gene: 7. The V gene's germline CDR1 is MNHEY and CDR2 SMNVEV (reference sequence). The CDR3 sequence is CASSQDRVFYEQYF. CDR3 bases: TGTGCCAGCAGCCAGGACAGGGTATTCTACGAGCAGTACTTC.

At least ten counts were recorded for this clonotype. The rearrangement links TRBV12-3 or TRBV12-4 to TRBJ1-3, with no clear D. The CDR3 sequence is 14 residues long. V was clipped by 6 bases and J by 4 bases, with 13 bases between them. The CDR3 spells CASRSDWEGNTIYF. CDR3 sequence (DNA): TGTGCCAGCAGGTCCGACTGGGAGGGAAACACCATATATTTT.

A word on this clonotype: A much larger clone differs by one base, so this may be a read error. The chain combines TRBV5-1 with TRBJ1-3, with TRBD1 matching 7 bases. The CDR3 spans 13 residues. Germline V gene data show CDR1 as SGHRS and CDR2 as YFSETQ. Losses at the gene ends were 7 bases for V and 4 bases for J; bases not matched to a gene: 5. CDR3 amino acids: CASGTAEGNTIYF. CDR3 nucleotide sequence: TGCGCCAGCGGGACAGCGGAAGGAAACACCATATATTTT.

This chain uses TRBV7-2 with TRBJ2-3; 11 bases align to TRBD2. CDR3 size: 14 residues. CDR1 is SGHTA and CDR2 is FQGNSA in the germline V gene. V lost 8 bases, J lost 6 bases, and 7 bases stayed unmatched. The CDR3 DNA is TGTGCCAGCCGCAAGACTAGCGGGGTGGATACGCAGTATTTT. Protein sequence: CASRKTSGVDTQYF.

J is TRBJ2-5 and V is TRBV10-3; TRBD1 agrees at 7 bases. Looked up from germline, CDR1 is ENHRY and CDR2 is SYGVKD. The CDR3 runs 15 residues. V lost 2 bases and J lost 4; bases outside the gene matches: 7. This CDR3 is CAISEGTVSPETQYF. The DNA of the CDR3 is TGTGCCATCAGTGAGGGGACAGTCTCTCCAGAGACCCAGTACTTC.

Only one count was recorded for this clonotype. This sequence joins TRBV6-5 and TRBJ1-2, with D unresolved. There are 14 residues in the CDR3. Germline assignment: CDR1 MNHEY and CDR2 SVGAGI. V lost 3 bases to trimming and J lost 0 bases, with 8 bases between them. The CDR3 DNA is TGTGCCAGCAGTTATACCCCGGCTAACTATGGCTACACCTTC. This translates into CASSYTPANYGYTF.

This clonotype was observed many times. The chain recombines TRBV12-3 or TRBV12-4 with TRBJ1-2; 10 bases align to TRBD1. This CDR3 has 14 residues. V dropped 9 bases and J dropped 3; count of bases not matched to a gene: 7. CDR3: CASQTGTGDYGYTF. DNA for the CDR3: TGTGCCAGTCAAACCGGGACAGGGGACTATGGCTACACCTTC.

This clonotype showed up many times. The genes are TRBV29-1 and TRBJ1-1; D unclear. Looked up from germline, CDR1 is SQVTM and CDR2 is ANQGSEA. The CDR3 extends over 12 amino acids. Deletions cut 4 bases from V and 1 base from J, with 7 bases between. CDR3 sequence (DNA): TGCAGCGTTGCGCTTGAGAACACTGAAGCTTTCTTT. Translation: CSVALENTEAFF.

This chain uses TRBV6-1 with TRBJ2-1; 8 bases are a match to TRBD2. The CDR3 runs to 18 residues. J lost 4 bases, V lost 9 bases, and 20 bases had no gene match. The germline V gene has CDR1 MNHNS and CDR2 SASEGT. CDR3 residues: CASNEGFDGGARYNEQFF. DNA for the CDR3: TGTGCCAGTAATGAGGGGTTCGACGGGGGGGCTAGGTACAATGAGCAGTTCTTC.

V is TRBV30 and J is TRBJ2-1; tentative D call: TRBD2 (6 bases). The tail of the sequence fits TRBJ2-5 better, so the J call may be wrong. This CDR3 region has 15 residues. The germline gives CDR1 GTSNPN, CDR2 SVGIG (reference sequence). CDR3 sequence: CAWTRLAGPQETQYF. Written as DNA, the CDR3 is TGTGCCTGGACCAGACTGGCGGGGCCCCAAGAGACCCAGTACTTC.

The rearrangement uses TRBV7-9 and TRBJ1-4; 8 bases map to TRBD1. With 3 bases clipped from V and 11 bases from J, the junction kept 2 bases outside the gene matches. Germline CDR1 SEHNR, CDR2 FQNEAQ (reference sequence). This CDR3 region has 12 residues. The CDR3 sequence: CASSFDRGKLFF. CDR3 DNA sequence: TGTGCCAGCAGCTTCGACAGGGGTAAACTGTTTTTT.